One sample yielded the 20 T cell receptor beta chains listed below, sequenced in a study of shared clonotypes between healthy human individuals. The method was immunoSEQ multiplex PCR; TCRdb's version includes in-frame clones alone and lacks a portion of them. This repertoire shows around 350,000 clones, roughly 80% found once; its top ten account for 8% to 13%. Sequencing input: memory CD4+ T cells sorted from blood. Described subset: CD45RA-negative fraction. The receptors were sampled from a man aged 25 to 45 in good health.

The chain combines TRBV5-5 with TRBJ1-1; D is perhaps TRBD1 (5 bases). Trimming shortened V by 0 bases and J by 1 base, and 16 bases separated the two germline ends. CDR1 SGHKS and CDR2 YYEKEE come from the germline V gene (reference sequence). The CDR3 covers 17 residues. CDR3 DNA sequence: TGTGCCAGCAGCTTGGGTACCAGGGTGGGGAAGAACACTGAAGCTTTCTTT. Its protein product is CASSLGTRVGKNTEAFF.

The chain joins TRBV2 to TRBJ2-7, with D possibly TRBD2 on 6 matching bases. This CDR3 contains 13 residues. Trimming shortened V by 4 bases and J by 4 bases, and 11 bases separated the two germline ends. Germline lookup yields CDR1 SNHLY and CDR2 FYNNEI. The DNA for the CDR3 is TGTGCCAGCAGTGTCGGGACTGAATACGAGCAGTACTTC. It translates to CASSVGTEYEQYF.

This clone has a single count. For the CDR3, the DNA is TGTGCCAGCAGCTCTACAGGGAGCACTGAAGCTTTCTTT. Translation gives CASSSTGSTEAFF. V gene TRBV2 combines with J gene TRBJ1-1; tentatively, D is TRBD1 (6 bases). The CDR3 is 13 amino acids. CDR1 and CDR2 (germline): SNHLY, FYNNEI. Trimming took off 6 bases at V and 4 bases at J, with 12 bases between the two ends. Full variable domain (outside the CDR3, taken from reference TRBV2 and TRBJ1-1): EPEVTQTPSHQVTQMGQEVILRCVPISNHLYFYWYRQILGQKVEFLVSFYNNEISEKSEIFDDQFSVERPDGSNFTLKIRSTKLEDSAMYFCASSSTGSTEAFFGQGTRLTVV.

V and J are TRBV28 and TRBJ1-4, with D unclear. V was trimmed by 6 bases and J by 8 bases, leaving 16 bases between them. Germline V CDR1 and CDR2: MDHEN, SYDVKM. The CDR3 covers 14 residues. CDR3 amino acids: CASSTTRESEKLFF. The CDR3 region has the DNA TGTGCCAGCAGCACAACACGGGAGAGCGAAAAACTGTTTTTT.

This chain uses TRBV7-2 with TRBJ2-3; 10 nucleotides agree with TRBD2. Losses at the gene ends were 2 bases for V and 4 bases for J; bases not matched to a gene: 6. Germline loops: CDR1 SGHTA, CDR2 FQGNSA. CDR3 length: 16 residues. The CDR3 nucleotides are TGTGCCAGCAGCTTACCTAGCGGGAGCAGCCCAGATACGCAGTATTTT. This codes for CASSLPSGSSPDTQYF. Looking up the rest from reference TRBV7-2 and TRBJ2-3 gives the full variable domain: GAGVSQSPSNKVTEKGKDVELRCDPISGHTALYWYRQSLGQGLEFLIYFQGNSAPDKSGLPSDRFSAERTGGSVSTLTIQRTQQEDSAVYLCASSLPSGSSPDTQYFGPGTRLTVL.

V gene TRBV30 combines with J gene TRBJ1-3; maybe TRBD1 (5 bases). Trimming removed 3 bases from V and 4 bases from J, with 10 bases in between. From germline, CDR1 is GTSNPN and CDR2 SVGIG (reference sequence). The CDR3 extends over 13 amino acids. The CDR3 DNA reads as TGTGCCTGGAGCGGGACCCAGGGAAACACCATATATTTT. Translating it yields CAWSGTQGNTIYF.

There are a few counts of this clone. CDR3 loop: CASTLRGAVGGLYNEQFF. The CDR3, as DNA: TGTGCCAGCACCCTAAGGGGTGCAGTTGGAGGACTTTACAATGAGCAGTTCTTC. This rearrangement joins TRBV11-2 to TRBJ2-1, with D perhaps matching TRBD1 or TRBD2 (5 bases each). The CDR3 runs to 18 residues. Between the trimmed V and J ends, which lost 7 bases and 4 bases, there was a span of 26 bases. Germline loops: CDR1 SGHAT, CDR2 FQNNGV.

This clone has only one observation. The rearrangement joins TRBV7-8 to TRBJ2-7; D possibly corresponds to TRBD1 (5 bases). CDR1 is SGHVS, CDR2 FQNEAQ, per germline. This CDR3 comprises 14 residues. V lost 1 base and J lost 6, with 13 bases in between. In nucleotides, the CDR3 is TGTGCCAGCAGCTTAGGGGGCAGGTCCCTCGAGCAGTACTTC. Its protein is CASSLGGRSLEQYF.

This chain uses TRBV19 with TRBJ2-7; 10 positions agree with TRBD2. The ends lost 7 bases at V and 0 bases at J; junction bases unmatched: 9. The germline gives CDR1 LNHDA, CDR2 SQIVND (reference sequence). CDR3 size: 16 residues. CDR3 in amino acids: CASKFRASGSSYEQYF. Written as DNA, the CDR3 is TGTGCCAGTAAATTCCGAGCTAGCGGGAGCTCCTACGAGCAGTACTTC.

J is TRBJ2-7 and V is TRBV6-6; 9 bases are a match to TRBD2. J was trimmed by 0 bases and V by 9 bases; bases with no gene match: 6. The V gene's germline CDR1 is MNHNY and CDR2 SVGAGI (reference sequence). The CDR3 loop spans 14 amino acids. The CDR3 sequence is CASMSGGLSYEQYF. In DNA, the CDR3 is TGTGCCAGTATGAGCGGGGGGCTCTCCTACGAGCAGTACTTC.

The V and J genes are TRBV27 and TRBJ1-1; D uncertain. Trimming took off 4 bases at V and 1 base at J, with 7 bases between the two ends. The CDR3 runs to 13 residues. Germline CDR1 is MNHEY and CDR2 is SMNVEV (reference sequence). The CDR3 sequence is CASSYGKNTEAFF. CDR3 sequence (DNA): TGTGCCAGCAGTTATGGGAAGAACACTGAAGCTTTCTTT.

The V gene is TRBV11-2, the J gene TRBJ2-1, with D uncertain. CDR3 length equals 13 residues. Germline V gene data show CDR1 as SGHAT and CDR2 as FQNNGV. Trimming removed 1 base at V and 4 bases at J, with 5 bases between. Here the CDR3 DNA reads TGTGCCAGCAGCTTAGTACTGTACAATGAGCAGTTCTTC. This gives the protein CASSLVLYNEQFF.

The chain employs TRBV10-3 and TRBJ2-2; no clear D gene. The V end was cut by 4 bases, the J end by 2 bases, with 11 bases between. The V gene's germline CDR1 is ENHRY and CDR2 SYGVKD. CDR3 length: 15 residues. The CDR3 nucleotides read TGTGCCATCAGTGGATCTCAGAGTAACACCGGGGAGCTGTTTTTT. Its protein product is CAISGSQSNTGELFF.

As for this clone: Its ends do not fully match the called genes, so a read error is possible. The V call is TRBV6-1, the J call TRBJ2-3, with D unresolved. The germline gives CDR1 MNHNS, CDR2 SASEGT. The CDR3 covers 16 residues. The CDR3 reads CASSDRWRSSTDTQYF. In DNA form, the CDR3 reads TGTGCCAGTAGTGATAGGTGGAGAAGTAGCACAGATACGCAGTATTTT.

This clone has only a few counts. The rearrangement joins TRBV10-1 to TRBJ2-1, with 10 bases matching TRBD2. The CDR3 is 14 residues long. Per germline, CDR1 WNHNN and CDR2 SYGVQD (reference sequence). Trimming cost V 4 bases and J 5 bases; bases outside gene matches: 2. In DNA form, the CDR3 reads TGCGCCAGCAGTGCTAGCGGGGGCAACAATGAGCAGTTCTTC. Its translation is CASSASGGNNEQFF.

Many counts were recorded for this clone. V gene TRBV28 combines with J gene TRBJ2-1; D perhaps matches TRBD2 (6 bases). This CDR3 spans 14 amino acids. The V end was cut by 6 bases, the J end by 0 bases, with 9 bases between. Germline V lookup: CDR1 MDHEN, CDR2 SYDVKM. This chain's CDR3 is CASRRTNSYNEQFF. DNA of the CDR3: TGTGCCAGCAGACGGACTAACTCCTACAATGAGCAGTTCTTC.

The J gene is TRBJ1-1, the V gene TRBV5-5, with 7 bases fitting TRBD1. The CDR3 sequence is 14 residues long. V shed 5 bases, J shed 1 base, and the junction held 5 bases outside the gene matches. The V gene's germline CDR1 is SGHKS and CDR2 YYEKEE (reference sequence). CDR3 amino acids: CASSTTGKNTEAFF. The CDR3 region has the DNA TGTGCCAGCAGTACGACAGGGAAGAACACTGAAGCTTTCTTT.

The rearrangement uses TRBV30 and TRBJ2-7; 8 bases align to TRBD2. Losses at the gene ends were 5 bases for V and 4 bases for J; bases not matched to a gene: 7. CDR1 is GTSNPN and CDR2 is SVGIG in the germline V gene (reference sequence). The CDR3 loop spans 13 amino acids. The CDR3 loop reads CAWSQTSGYEQYF. DNA of the CDR3: TGTGCCTGGTCGCAAACTAGCGGTTACGAGCAGTACTTC.

The chain recombines TRBV7-3 with TRBJ2-5; perhaps TRBD2 as D (5 bases). Trimming removed 5 bases at V and 7 bases at J, with 14 bases between. Germline V gene lookup returns CDR1 SGHTA and CDR2 FQGTGA. This CDR3 is 13 amino acids long. DNA for the CDR3: TGTGCCAGCAGCGCTACTAGTTCGGGGACCCAGTACTTC. Amino acid sequence: CASSATSSGTQYF.

This chain connects TRBV2 to TRBJ2-1; D is possibly TRBD2 (6 bases). Germline values: CDR1 SNHLY, CDR2 FYNNEI. The V end was cut by 11 bases, the J end by 0 bases, with 20 bases between. The CDR3 has 16 amino acids. CDR3 sequence reads: CALEGYALSSYNEQFF. The CDR3 nucleotides are TGTGCCCTGGAGGGCTACGCGCTAAGCTCCTACAATGAGCAGTTCTTC.